The clone carrying this T cell receptor (beta chain) occurred a few times. The antigen is unknown. The sample is drawn from a study of post-analysis software for immune sequencing data. TCR beta libraries were prepared from cDNA with unique molecular identifiers. Via MiXCR, TCRdb re-called the PCR reads, giving one row per CDR3 protein. The sample contains hundreds of thousands of distinct CDR3 sequences, 25% to 30% of which appear only once. Whole-study results and caveats: TRBV segments more frequent in patients than in controls numbered about 5 and included TRBV5-6, TRBV5-1 and TRBV20-1.

V lost 2 bases to trimming and J lost 7 bases, with 14 bases between them. The CDR3 contains 14 residues. Germline V CDR1 and CDR2: MNHEY, SMNVEV (reference sequence). The TCR sequence derives from a girl aged 5-17 years with multiple sclerosis. This chain uses TRBV27 with TRBJ1-1; D is ambiguous. The sample comprised blood. CDR3 residues: CASSLRTGLVEAFF. CDR3 DNA sequence: TGTGCCAGCAGTTTAAGGACCGGTCTCGTTGAAGCTTTCTTT.